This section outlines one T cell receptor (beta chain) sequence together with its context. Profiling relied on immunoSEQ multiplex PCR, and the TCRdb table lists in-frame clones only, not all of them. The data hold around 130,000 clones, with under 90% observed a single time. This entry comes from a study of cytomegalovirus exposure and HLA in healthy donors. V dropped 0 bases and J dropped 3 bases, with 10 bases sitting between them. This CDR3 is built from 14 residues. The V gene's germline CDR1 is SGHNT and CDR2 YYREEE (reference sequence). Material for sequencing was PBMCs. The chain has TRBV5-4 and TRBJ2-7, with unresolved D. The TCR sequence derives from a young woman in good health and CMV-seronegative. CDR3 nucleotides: TGTGCCAGCAGCTTGGGGCAGGTCGGCTACGAGCAGTACTTC. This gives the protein CASSLGQVGYEQYF.